This T cell receptor (beta chain) is drawn from a study of T cell repertoires in cytomegalovirus infection. Study as a whole: Indications of both CMV infection and matching HLA type were provided by public TCR beta signatures.

Germline assignment: CDR1 SNHLY and CDR2 FYNNEI. V dropped 2 bases and J dropped 5 bases, with 13 bases sitting between them. The CDR3 has 15 residues. This clonotype was counted a single time. As yet, its antigen is unknown. Study results and limitations: CMV-specific TCR beta clonotypes restricted by HLA-C were the ones dominating the ex vivo response.

Via MiXCR, TCRdb re-called the reads, giving one row per CDR3 protein. Altogether fewer than 1,000,000 distinct CDR3 sequences are present, 31% being singletons, with the ten largest covering 11% to 15%. The TCR sequence derives from a human donor in good health (CMV status not recorded). Some clones in this sample may be carry-over from other donors' samples. This specimen consisted of cultured CD8+ T cells from PBMCs, obtained from culture after CMV antigen stimulation. V and J are TRBV2 and TRBJ2-1, with unresolved D. This CDR3 reads CASSELGSWDNEQFF. The CDR3 DNA reads as TGTGCCAGCAGTGAATTGGGTAGTTGGGACAATGAGCAGTTCTTC.